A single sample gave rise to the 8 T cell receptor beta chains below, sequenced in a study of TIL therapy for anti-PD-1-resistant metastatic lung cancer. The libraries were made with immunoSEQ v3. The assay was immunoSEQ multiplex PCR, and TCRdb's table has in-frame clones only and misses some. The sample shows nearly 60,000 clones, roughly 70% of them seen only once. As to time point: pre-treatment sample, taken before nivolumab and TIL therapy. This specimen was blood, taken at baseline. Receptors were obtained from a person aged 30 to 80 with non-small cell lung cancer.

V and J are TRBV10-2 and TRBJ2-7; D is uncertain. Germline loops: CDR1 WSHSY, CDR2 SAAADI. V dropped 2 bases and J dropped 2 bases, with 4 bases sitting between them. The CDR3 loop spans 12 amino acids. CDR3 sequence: CASSEQAYEQYF. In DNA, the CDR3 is TGCGCCAGCAGTGAGCAGGCCTACGAGCAGTACTTC.

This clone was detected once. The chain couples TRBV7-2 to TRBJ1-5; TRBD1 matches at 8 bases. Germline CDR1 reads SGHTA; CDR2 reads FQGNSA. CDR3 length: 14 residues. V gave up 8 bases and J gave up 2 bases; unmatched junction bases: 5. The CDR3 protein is CASAPGQGNQPQHF. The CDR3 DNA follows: TGTGCCAGCGCGCCGGGACAGGGCAATCAGCCCCAGCATTTT.

CDR3 in DNA: TGTGCCAGTAGTAAAGGGCGGGACTCCTACGAGCAGTACTTC. Residues: CASSKGRDSYEQYF. This chain connects TRBV19 to TRBJ2-7; weak D call: TRBD2 (6 bases). This CDR3 is 14 amino acids long. CDR1 is LNHDA and CDR2 is SQIVND in the germline V gene (reference sequence). V was trimmed by 4 bases and J by 0 bases, leaving 10 bases between them.

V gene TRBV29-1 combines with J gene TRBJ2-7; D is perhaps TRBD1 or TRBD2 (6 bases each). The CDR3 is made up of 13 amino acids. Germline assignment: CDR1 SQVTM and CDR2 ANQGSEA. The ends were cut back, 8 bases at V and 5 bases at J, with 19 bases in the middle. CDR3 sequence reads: CSLKEGEADEQYF. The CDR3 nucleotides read TGCAGCTTAAAAGAGGGGGAGGCTGACGAGCAGTACTTC.

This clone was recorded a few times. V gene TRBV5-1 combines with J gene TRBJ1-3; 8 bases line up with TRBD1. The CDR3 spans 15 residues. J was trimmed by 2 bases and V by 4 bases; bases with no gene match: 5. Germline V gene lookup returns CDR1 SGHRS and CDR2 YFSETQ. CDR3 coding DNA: TGCGCCAGCAGCAAGGACAGGGAAACTGGAAACACCATATATTTT. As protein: CASSKDRETGNTIYF.

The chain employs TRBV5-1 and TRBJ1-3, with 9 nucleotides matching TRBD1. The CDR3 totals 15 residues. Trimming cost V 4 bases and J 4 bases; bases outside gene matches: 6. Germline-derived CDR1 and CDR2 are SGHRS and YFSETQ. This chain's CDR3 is CASSGNTGGGNTIYF. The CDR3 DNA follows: TGCGCCAGCAGCGGGAATACAGGGGGCGGAAACACCATATATTTT.

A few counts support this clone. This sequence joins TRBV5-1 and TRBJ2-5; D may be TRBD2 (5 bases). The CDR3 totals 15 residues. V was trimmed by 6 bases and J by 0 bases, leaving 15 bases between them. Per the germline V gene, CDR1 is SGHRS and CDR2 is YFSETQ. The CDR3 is CASTAGRSNQETQYF. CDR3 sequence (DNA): TGCGCCAGCACGGCGGGCAGGTCCAACCAAGAGACCCAGTACTTC. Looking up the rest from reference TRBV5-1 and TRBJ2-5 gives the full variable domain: KAGVTQTPRYLIKTRGQQVTLSCSPISGHRSVSWYQQTPGQGLQFLFEYFSETQRNKGNFPGRFSGRQFSNSRSEMNVSTLELGDSALYLCASTAGRSNQETQYFGPGTRLLVL.

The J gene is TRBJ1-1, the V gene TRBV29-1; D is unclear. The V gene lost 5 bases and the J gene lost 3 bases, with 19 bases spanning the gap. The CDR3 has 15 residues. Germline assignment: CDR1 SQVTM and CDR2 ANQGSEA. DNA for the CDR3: TGCAGCGTTCGGAAGGGAGGGCGTCGGGACACTGAAGCTTTCTTT. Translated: CSVRKGGRRDTEAFF.